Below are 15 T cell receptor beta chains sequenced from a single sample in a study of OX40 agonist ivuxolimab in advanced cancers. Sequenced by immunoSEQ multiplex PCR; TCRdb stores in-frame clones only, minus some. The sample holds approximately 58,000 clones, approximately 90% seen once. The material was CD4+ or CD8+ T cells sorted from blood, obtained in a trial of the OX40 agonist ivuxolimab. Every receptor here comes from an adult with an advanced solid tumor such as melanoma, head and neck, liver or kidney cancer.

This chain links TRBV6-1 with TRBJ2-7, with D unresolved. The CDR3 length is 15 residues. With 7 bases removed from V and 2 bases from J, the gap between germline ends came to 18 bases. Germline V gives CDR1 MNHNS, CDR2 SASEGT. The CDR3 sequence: CASIRTLTTTYEQYF. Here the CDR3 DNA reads TGTGCCAGCATTCGAACTTTGACAACGACCTACGAGCAGTACTTC.

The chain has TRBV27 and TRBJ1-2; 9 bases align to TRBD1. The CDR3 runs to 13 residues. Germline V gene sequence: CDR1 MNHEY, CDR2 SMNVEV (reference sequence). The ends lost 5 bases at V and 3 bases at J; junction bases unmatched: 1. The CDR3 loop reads CASSRDRDYGYTF. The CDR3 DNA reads TGTGCCAGCAGTCGGGACAGGGACTATGGCTACACCTTC.

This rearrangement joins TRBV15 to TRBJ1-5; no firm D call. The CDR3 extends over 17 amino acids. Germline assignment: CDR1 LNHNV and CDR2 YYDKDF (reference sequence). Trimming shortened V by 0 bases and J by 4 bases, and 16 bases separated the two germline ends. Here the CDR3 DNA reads TGTGCCACCAGCAGAGATTCTCGGATCCCCTTTAATCAGCCCCAGCATTTT. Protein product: CATSRDSRIPFNQPQHF.

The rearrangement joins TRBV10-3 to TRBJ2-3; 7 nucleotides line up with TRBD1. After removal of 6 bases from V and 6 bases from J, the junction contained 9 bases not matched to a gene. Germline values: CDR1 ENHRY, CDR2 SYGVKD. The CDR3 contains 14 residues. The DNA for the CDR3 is TGTGCCATCAGAAAGACGGGACAGAGCGATACGCAGTATTTT. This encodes CAIRKTGQSDTQYF.

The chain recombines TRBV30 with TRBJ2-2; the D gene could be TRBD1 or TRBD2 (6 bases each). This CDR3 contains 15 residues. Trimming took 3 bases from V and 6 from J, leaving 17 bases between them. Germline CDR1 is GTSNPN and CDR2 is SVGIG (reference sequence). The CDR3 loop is CAWRGAGRRPGELFF. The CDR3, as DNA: TGTGCCTGGAGGGGGGCAGGGAGGAGGCCCGGGGAGCTGTTTTTT.

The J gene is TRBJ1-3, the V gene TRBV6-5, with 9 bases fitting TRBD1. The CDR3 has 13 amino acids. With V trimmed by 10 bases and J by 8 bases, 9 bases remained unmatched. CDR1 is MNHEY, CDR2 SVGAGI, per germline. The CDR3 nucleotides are TGTGCCACCCGGGACAGGGCTTCCGACACCATATATTTT. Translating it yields CATRDRASDTIYF.

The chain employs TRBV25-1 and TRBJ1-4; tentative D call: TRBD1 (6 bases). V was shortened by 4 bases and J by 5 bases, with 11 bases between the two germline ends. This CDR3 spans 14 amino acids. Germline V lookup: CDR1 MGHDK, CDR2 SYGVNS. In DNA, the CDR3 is TGTGCCAGCAGTGGGTTTACAGGGAATGAAAAACTGTTTTTT. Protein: CASSGFTGNEKLFF.

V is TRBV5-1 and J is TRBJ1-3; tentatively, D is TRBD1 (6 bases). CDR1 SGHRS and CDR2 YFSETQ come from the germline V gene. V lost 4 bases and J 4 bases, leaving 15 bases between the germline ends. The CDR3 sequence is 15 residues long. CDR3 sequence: CASSAFTGAGNTIYF. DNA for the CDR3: TGCGCCAGCAGCGCGTTTACGGGGGCAGGAAACACCATATATTTT. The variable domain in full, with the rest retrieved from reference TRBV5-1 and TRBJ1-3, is KAGVTQTPRYLIKTRGQQVTLSCSPISGHRSVSWYQQTPGQGLQFLFEYFSETQRNKGNFPGRFSGRQFSNSRSEMNVSTLELGDSALYLCASSAFTGAGNTIYFGEGSWLTVV.

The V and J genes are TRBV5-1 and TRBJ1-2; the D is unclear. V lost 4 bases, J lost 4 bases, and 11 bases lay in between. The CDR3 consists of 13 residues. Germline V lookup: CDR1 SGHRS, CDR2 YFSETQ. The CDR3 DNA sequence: TGCGCCAGCAGCCCCCCCGAATCCTATGGCTACACCTTC. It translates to CASSPPESYGYTF.

The CDR3 reads CASSTASFGADTQYF. In DNA form, the CDR3 reads TGTGCCAGTAGTACCGCTAGCTTCGGCGCAGATACGCAGTATTTT. The chain employs TRBV19 and TRBJ2-3; D may be TRBD2 (5 bases). The CDR3 spans 15 residues. In germline, CDR1 is LNHDA, CDR2 SQIVND (reference sequence). Trimming took off 4 bases at V and 4 bases at J, with 15 bases between the two ends. Looking up the rest from reference TRBV19 and TRBJ2-3 gives the full variable domain: DGGITQSPKYLFRKEGQNVTLSCEQNLNHDAMYWYRQDPGQGLRLIYYSQIVNDFQKGDIAEGYSVSREKKESFPLTVTSAQKNPTAFYLCASSTASFGADTQYFGPGTRLTVL.

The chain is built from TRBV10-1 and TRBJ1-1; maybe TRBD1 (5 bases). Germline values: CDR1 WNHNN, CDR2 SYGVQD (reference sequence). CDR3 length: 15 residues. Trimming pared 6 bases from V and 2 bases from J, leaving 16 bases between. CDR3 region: CASSQGAGRNTEAFF. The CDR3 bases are TGCGCCAGCAGCCAGGGTGCGGGACGTAACACTGAAGCTTTCTTT.

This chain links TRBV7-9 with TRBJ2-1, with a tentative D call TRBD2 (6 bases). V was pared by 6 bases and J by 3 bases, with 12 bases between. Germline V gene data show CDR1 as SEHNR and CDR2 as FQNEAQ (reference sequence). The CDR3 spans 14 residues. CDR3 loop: CASSPGGYYNEQFF. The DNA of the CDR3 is TGTGCCAGCAGTCCCGGAGGGTACTACAATGAGCAGTTCTTC.

CDR3 coding DNA: TGCGCCAGCAGCTTGGCCCGACTAGAAATGAATGAGCAGTTCTTC. Translation: CASSLARLEMNEQFF. V gene TRBV5-1 combines with J gene TRBJ2-1, with a tentative D call TRBD2 (6 bases). Germline V gene data show CDR1 as SGHRS and CDR2 as YFSETQ. The CDR3 totals 15 residues. Trimming took 0 bases from V and 7 from J, leaving 14 bases between them.

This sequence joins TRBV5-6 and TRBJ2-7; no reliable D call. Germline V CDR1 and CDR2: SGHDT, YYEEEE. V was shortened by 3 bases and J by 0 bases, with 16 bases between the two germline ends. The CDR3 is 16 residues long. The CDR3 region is CASSYNTFGSSYEQYF. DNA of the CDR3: TGTGCCAGCAGCTACAACACCTTTGGCAGCTCCTACGAGCAGTACTTC.

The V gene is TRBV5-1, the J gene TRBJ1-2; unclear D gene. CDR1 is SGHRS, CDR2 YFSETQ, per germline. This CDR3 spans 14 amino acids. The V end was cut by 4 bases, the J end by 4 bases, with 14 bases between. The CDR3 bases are TGCGCCAGCAGCCCTCCATGGGGATCCTATGGCTACACCTTC. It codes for CASSPPWGSYGYTF.